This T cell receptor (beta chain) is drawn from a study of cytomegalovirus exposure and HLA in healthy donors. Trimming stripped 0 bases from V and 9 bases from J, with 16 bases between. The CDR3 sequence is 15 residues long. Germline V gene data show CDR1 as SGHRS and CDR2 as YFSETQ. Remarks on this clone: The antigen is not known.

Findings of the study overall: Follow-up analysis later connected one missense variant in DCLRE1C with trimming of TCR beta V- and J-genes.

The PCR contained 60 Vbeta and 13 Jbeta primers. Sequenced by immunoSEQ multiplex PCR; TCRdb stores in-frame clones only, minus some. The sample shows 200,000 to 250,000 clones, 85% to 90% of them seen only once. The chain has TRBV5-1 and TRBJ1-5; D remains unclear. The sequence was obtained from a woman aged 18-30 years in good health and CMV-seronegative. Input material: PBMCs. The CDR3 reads CASSLEAGGRGPQHF. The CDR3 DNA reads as TGCGCCAGCAGCTTGGAGGCGGGCGGAAGAGGGCCCCAGCATTTT.